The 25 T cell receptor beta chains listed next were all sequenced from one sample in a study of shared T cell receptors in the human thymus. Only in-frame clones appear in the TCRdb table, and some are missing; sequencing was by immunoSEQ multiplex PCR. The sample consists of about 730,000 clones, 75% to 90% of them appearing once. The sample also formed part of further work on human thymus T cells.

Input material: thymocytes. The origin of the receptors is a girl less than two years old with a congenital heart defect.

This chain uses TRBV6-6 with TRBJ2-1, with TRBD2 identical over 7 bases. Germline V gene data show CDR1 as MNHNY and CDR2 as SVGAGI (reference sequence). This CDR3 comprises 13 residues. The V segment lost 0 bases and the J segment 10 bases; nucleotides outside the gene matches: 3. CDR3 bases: TGTGCCAGCAGTTACTCAACCGGGAGGGAGCAGTTCTTC. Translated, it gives CASSYSTGREQFF.

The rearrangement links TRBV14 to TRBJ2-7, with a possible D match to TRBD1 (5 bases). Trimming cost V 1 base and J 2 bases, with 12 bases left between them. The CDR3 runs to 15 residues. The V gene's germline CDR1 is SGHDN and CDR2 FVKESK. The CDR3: CASSQAIKGPYEQYF. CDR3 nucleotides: TGTGCCAGCAGCCAAGCCATCAAGGGGCCCTACGAGCAGTACTTC.

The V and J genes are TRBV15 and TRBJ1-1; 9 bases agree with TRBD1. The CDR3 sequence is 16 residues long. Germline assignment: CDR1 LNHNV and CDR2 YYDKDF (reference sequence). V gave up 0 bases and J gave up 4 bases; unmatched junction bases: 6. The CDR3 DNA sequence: TGTGCCACCAGCAGAGAAGGGACAGGGTTGCCCACTGAAGCTTTCTTT. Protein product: CATSREGTGLPTEAFF.

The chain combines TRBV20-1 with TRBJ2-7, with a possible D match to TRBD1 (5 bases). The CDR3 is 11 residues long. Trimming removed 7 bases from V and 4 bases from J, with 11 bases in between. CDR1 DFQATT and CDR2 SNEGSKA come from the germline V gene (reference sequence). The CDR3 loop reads CSVTADYEQYF. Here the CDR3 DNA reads TGCAGTGTGACAGCTGATTACGAGCAGTACTTC.

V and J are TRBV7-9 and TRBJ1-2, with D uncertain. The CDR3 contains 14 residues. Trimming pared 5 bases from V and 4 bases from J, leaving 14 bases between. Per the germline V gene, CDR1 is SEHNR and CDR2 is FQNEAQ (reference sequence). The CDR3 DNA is TGTGCCAGCAGCGTATCGACAACTCGCTATGGCTACACCTTC. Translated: CASSVSTTRYGYTF.

CDR3 DNA: TGCGCCAGCAGCTTGGTATGGACAAGCACACCCCCTCTCCAAGAGACCCAGTACTTC. Translating gives CASSLVWTSTPPLQETQYF. The J gene is TRBJ2-5, the V gene TRBV5-1, with D possibly matching TRBD1 (5 bases). V shed 0 bases and J shed 1 base, with 22 bases lying between them. The CDR3 covers 19 residues. The germline V gene has CDR1 SGHRS and CDR2 YFSETQ.

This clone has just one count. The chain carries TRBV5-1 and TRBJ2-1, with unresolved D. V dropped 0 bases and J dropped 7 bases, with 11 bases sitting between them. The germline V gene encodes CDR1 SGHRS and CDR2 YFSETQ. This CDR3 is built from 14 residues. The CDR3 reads CASSLVAVRNEQFF. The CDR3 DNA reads TGCGCCAGCAGCTTGGTGGCGGTTCGGAATGAGCAGTTCTTC. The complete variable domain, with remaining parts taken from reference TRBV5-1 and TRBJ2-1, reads KAGVTQTPRYLIKTRGQQVTLSCSPISGHRSVSWYQQTPGQGLQFLFEYFSETQRNKGNFPGRFSGRQFSNSRSEMNVSTLELGDSALYLCASSLVAVRNEQFFGPGTRLTVL.

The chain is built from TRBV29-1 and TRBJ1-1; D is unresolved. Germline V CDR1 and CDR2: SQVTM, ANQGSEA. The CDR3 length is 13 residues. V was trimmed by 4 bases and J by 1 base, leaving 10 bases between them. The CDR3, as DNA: TGCAGCGTTGCACTCATAACGAACACTGAAGCTTTCTTT. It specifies CSVALITNTEAFF.

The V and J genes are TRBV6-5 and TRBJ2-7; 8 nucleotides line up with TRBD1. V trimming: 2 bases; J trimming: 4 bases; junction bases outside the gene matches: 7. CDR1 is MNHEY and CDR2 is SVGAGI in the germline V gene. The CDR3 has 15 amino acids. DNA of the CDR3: TGTGCCAGCAGTTACCAGGACAGGGCCCGATACGAGCAGTACTTC. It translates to CASSYQDRARYEQYF.

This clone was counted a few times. CDR3 DNA sequence: TGTGCCAGTAGTATCTCCCTCCCTACCGATGCCTACGAGCAGTACTTC. Its protein product is CASSISLPTDAYEQYF. The chain recombines TRBV19 with TRBJ2-7; D remains unclear. V shed 3 bases and J shed 2 bases, with 17 bases lying between them. The germline gives CDR1 LNHDA, CDR2 SQIVND (reference sequence). The CDR3 is made up of 16 amino acids.

The CDR3 DNA sequence: TGCGCCAGCAGCTTGTATGCGGGTACCACAGATACGCAGTATTTT. It specifies CASSLYAGTTDTQYF. V is TRBV5-1 and J is TRBJ2-3; D perhaps matches TRBD2 (5 bases). The CDR3 is 15 residues long. Trimming pared 1 base from V and 2 bases from J, leaving 11 bases between. Germline loops: CDR1 SGHRS, CDR2 YFSETQ.

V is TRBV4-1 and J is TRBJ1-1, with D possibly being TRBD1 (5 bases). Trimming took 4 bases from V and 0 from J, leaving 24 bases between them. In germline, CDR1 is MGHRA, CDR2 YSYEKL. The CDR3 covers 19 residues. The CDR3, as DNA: TGCGCCAGCAGCCTCCTGGAAAGGGGAAGGGAAAGTATGAACACTGAAGCTTTCTTT. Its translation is CASSLLERGRESMNTEAFF.

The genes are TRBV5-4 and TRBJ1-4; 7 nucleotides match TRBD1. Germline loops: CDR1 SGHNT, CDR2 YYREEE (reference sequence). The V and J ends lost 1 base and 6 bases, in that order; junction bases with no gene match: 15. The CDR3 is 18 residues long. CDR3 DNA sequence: TGTGCCAGCAGCTTGTACCCCCCCTCAGACAGGGTAGATGAAAAACTGTTTTTT. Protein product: CASSLYPPSDRVDEKLFF.

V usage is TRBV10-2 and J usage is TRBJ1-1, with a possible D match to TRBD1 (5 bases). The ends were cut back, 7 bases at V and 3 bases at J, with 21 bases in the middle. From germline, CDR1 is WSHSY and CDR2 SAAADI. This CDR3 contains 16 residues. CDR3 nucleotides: TGCGCCAGCAAACTATACTCAGGGCAGCGGGACACTGAAGCTTTCTTT. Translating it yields CASKLYSGQRDTEAFF.

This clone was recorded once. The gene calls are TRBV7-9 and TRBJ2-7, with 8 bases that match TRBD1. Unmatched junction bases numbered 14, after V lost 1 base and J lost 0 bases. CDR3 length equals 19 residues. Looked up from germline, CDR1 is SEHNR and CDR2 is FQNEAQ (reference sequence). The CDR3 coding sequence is TGTGCCAGCAGCTTAGAAGATCCGGGACAGGCACCTAGCTCCTACGAGCAGTACTTC. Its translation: CASSLEDPGQAPSSYEQYF.

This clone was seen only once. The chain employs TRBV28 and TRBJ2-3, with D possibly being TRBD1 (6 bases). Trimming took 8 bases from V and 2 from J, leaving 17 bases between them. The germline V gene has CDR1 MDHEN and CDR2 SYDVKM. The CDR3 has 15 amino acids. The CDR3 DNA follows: TGTGCCAGCGGACCTCCGGGACACAACACAGATACGCAGTATTTT. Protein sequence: CASGPPGHNTDTQYF.

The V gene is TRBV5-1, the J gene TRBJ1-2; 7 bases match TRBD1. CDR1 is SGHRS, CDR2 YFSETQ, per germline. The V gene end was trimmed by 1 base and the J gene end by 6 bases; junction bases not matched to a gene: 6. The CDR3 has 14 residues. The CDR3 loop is CASSLKGGEDGYTF. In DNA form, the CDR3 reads TGCGCCAGCAGCTTGAAAGGGGGCGAAGATGGCTACACCTTC.

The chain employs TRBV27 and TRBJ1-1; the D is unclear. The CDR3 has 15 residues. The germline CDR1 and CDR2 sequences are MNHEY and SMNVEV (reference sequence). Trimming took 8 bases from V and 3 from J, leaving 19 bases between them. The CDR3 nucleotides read TGTGCCAGCTGGGGATTGGGGTGGGAGCACACTGAAGCTTTCTTT. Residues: CASWGLGWEHTEAFF.

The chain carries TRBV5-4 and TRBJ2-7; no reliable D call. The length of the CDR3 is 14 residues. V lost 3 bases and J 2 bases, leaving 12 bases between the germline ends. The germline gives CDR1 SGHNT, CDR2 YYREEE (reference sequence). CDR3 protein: CASSSQTEPYEQYF. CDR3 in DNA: TGTGCCAGCAGCTCTCAGACGGAGCCCTACGAGCAGTACTTC. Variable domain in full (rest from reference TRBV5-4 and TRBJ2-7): ETGVTQSPTHLIKTRGQQVTLRCSSQSGHNTVSWYQQALGQGPQFIFQYYREEENGRGNFPPRFSGLQFPNYSSELNVNALELDDSALYLCASSSQTEPYEQYFGPGTRLTVT.

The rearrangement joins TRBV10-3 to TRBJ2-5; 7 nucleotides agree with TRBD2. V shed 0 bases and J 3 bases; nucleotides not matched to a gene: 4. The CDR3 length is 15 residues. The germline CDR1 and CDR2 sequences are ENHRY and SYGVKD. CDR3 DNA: TGTGCCATCAGTGAGTCGATCAGCGGGGAAGAGACCCAGTACTTC. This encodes CAISESISGEETQYF.

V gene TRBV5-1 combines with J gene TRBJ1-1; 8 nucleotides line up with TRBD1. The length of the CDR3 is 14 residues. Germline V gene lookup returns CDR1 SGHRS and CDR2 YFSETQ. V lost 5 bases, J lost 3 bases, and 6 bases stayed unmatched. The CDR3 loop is CASRLGQGYTEAFF. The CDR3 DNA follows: TGCGCCAGCAGACTTGGACAGGGATACACTGAAGCTTTCTTT.

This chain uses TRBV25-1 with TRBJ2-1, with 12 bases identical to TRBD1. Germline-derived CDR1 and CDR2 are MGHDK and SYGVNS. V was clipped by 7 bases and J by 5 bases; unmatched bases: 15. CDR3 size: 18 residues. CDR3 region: CASTGTGGPVGPHNEQFF. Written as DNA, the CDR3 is TGTGCCAGCACCGGGACAGGGGGCCCCGTCGGACCTCACAATGAGCAGTTCTTC. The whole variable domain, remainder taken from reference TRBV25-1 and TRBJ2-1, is EADIYQTPRYLVIGTGKKITLECSQTMGHDKMYWYQQDPGMELHLIHYSYGVNSTEKGDLSSESTVSRIRTEHFPLTLESARPSHTSQYLCASTGTGGPVGPHNEQFFGPGTRLTVL.

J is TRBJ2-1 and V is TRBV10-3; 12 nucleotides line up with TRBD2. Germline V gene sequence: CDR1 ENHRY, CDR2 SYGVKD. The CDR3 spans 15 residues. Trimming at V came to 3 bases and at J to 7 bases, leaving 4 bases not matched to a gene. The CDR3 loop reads CAISEKLAGGNEQFF. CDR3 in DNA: TGTGCCATCAGTGAAAAACTAGCGGGGGGAAATGAGCAGTTCTTC.

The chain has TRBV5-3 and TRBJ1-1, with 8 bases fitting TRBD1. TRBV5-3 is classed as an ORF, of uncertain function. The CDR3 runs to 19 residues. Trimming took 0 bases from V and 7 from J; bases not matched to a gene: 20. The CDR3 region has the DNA TGTGCCAGAAGCTTGGGGCAGGGGGCGCTTTTAAGGGGGCTTGGTGAAGCTTTCTTT. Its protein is CARSLGQGALLRGLGEAFF.

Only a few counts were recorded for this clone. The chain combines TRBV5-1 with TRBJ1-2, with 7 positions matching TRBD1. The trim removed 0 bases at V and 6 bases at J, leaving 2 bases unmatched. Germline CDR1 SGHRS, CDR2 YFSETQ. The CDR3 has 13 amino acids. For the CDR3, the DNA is TGCGCCAGCAGCTTGGGGGACAGTGATGGCTACACCTTC. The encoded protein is CASSLGDSDGYTF.